This T cell receptor beta chain was sequenced for a study of blood T cell repertoires in COVID-19. The wider study: Spain, Italy and the United States supplied samples that represented acute and convalescent COVID-19. The cDNA or gDNA used as material had been derived from T cells, B-cell-depleted T cells, or PBMCs.

CDR1 is MNHEY and CDR2 is SVGAGI in the germline V gene. CDR3 length: 13 amino acids. V lost 11 bases, J lost 5 bases, and 9 bases stayed unmatched. As handled by the study authors: Counts of nucleated cells, estimated from reference gene primer amplification, were obtained. The method was immunoSEQ multiplex PCR; TCRdb's version includes in-frame clones alone and lacks a portion of them. D and trimming come from the DNA, and the V and J calls and clone size come from that table. Of more than 100,000 clones listed, 90% were seen once; the top ten hold 3.5% to 4.5%. In Seattle, patients joined the study during active infection and were tracked longitudinally.

The V gene is TRBV6-5, the J gene TRBJ1-1; 9 bases map to TRBD1. This receptor was taken from a woman in her sixties with COVID-19, enrolled during active disease. The specimen was peripheral blood. The CDR3 protein is CAAHRGRGTEAFF. CDR3 coding DNA: TGTGCCGCGCACAGGGGGCGCGGGACTGAAGCTTTCTTT.